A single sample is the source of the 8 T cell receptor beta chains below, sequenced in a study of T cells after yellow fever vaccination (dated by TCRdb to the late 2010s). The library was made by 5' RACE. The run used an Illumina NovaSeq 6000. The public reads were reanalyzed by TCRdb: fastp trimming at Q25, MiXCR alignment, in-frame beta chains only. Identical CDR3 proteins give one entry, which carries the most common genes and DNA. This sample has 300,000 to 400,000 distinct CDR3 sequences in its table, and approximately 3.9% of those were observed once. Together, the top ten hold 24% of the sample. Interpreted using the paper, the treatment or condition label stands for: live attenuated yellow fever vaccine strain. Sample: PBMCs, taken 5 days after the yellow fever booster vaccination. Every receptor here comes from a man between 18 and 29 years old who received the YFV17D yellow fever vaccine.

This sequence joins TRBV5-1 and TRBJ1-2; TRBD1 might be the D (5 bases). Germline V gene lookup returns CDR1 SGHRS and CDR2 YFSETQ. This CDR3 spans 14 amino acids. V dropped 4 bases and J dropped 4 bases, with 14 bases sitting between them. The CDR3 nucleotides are TGCGCCAGCAGCCCGGAGGGGATCGGCTATGGCTACACCTTC. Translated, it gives CASSPEGIGYGYTF.

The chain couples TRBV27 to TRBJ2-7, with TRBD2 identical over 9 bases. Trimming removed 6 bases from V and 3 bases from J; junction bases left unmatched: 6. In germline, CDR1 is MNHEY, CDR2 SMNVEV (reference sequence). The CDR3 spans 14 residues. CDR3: CASRAGGLFYEQYF. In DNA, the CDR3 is TGTGCCAGCAGGGCGGGGGGGCTGTTCTACGAGCAGTACTTC.

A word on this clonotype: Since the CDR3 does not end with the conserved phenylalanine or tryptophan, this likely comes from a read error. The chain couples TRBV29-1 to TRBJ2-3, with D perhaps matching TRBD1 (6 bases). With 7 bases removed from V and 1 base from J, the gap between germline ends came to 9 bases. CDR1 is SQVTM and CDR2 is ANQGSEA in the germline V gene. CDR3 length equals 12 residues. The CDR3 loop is CSARTGTDTQYL. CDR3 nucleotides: TGCAGCGCAAGGACAGGCACAGATACGCAGTATCTT.

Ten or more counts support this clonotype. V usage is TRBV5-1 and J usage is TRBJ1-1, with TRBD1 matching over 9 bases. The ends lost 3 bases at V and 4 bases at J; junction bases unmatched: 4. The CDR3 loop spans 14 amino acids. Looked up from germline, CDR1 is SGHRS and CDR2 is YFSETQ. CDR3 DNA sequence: TGCGCCAGCAGCTGGACAGGGGAGAGCACTGAAGCTTTCTTT. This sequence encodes CASSWTGESTEAFF.

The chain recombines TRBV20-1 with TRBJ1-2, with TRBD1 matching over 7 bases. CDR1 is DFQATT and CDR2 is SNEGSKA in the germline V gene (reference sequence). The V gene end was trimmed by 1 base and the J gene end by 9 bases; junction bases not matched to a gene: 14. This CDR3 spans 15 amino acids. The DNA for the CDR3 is TGCAGTGCTAGAGGAACCTTCCGGGACAGTTCTCGCTACACCTTC. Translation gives CSARGTFRDSSRYTF.

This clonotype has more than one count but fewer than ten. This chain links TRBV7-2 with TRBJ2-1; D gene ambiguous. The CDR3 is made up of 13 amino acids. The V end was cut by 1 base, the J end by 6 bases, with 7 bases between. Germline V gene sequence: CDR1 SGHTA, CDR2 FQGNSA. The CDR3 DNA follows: TGTGCCAGCAGCTTAGGAGGTGCCAATGAGCAGTTCTTC. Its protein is CASSLGGANEQFF. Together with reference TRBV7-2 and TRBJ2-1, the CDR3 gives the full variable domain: GAGVSQSPSNKVTEKGKDVELRCDPISGHTALYWYRQSLGQGLEFLIYFQGNSAPDKSGLPSDRFSAERTGGSVSTLTIQRTQQEDSAVYLCASSLGGANEQFFGPGTRLTVL.

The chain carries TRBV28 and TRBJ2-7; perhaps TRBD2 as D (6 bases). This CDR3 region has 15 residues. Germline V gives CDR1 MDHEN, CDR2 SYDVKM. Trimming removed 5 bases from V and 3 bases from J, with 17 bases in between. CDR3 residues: CASSPPGTGFYEQYF. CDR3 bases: TGTGCCAGCAGTCCACCCGGGACTGGATTCTACGAGCAGTACTTC.

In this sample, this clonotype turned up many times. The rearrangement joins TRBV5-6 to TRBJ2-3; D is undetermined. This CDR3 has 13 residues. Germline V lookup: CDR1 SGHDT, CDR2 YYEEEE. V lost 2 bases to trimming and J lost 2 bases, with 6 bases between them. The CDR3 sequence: CASSFRSTDTQYF. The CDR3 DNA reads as TGTGCCAGCAGCTTTCGGTCCACAGATACGCAGTATTTT.